Below, one T cell receptor (beta chain) is given with its context. Its antigen remains unknown. Replicate PCRs run on sorted subsets employed approximately 0.2 ug DNA, approximately 30,000 T cell genomes. Per the original methods: Because ImmunoSEQ provided only junction sequences with no quality scores, the filtering differed. Generated by immunoSEQ multiplex PCR, the TCRdb table keeps only in-frame clones and is missing some. V and J calls and clone size are copied from that table; D and trimming were computed from the DNA. The table lists about 1.5 million clones, 95% to 99% of them singletons. The sample comes from a study of shared clonotypes between healthy human individuals. Study observations and caveats: In general, naive subsets displayed greater estimated richness than memory subsets did.

Per the germline V gene, CDR1 is SQVTM and CDR2 is ANQGSEA. The CDR3 runs to 13 residues. Trimming at V came to 3 bases and at J to 2 bases, leaving 3 bases not matched to a gene. Sequences were obtained from naive CD4+ T cells sorted from blood. The subset: CD45RA+ positively selected. V usage is TRBV29-1 and J usage is TRBJ2-7; TRBD1 agrees at 8 bases. The sequence was obtained from a man aged 25-45 years in good health. The chain's CDR3 is CSVDTGGPYEQYF. Here the CDR3 DNA reads TGCAGCGTTGACACAGGGGGACCCTACGAGCAGTACTTC.